This passage covers 6 T cell receptor beta chains from one sample sequenced in a study of shared T cell receptors in the human thymus. TCRdb's table, derived via immunoSEQ multiplex PCR, lists solely in-frame clones and lacks some. The table records some 700,000 clones, roughly 90% of them present only once. This sample also belongs to another study, concerning human thymus T cells.

The sequencing input was thymocytes. The receptor set was obtained from a boy younger than two with a congenital heart defect.

This rearrangement joins TRBV11-3 to TRBJ2-7, with 11 bases fitting TRBD1. The CDR3 runs 17 residues. Looked up from germline, CDR1 is SGHNT and CDR2 is YENEEA. With 0 bases clipped from V and 1 base from J, the junction kept 5 bases outside the gene matches. As DNA, the CDR3 is TGTGCCAGCAGCTTAGATCTCCGGGACAGGGGGTCCTACGAGCAGTACTTC. As protein: CASSLDLRDRGSYEQYF. Supplemented by reference TRBV11-3 and TRBJ2-7, the full variable domain reads EAGVVQSPRYKIIEKKQPVAFWCNPISGHNTLYWYLQNLGQGPELLIRYENEEAVDDSQLPKDRFSAERLKGVDSTLKIQPAELGDSAVYLCASSLDLRDRGSYEQYFGPGTRLTVT.

This chain links TRBV30 with TRBJ2-2, with D possibly matching TRBD2 (7 bases). The CDR3 is made up of 15 amino acids. Trimming took 3 bases from V and 0 from J, leaving 11 bases between them. Germline CDR1 is GTSNPN and CDR2 is SVGIG (reference sequence). CDR3 coding DNA: TGTGCCTGGAGAGGGGGGGCCCCGAACACCGGGGAGCTGTTTTTT. Translating it yields CAWRGGAPNTGELFF.

The chain couples TRBV28 to TRBJ2-1, with 7 positions matching TRBD2. From germline, CDR1 is MDHEN and CDR2 SYDVKM. With V trimmed by 3 bases and J by 1 base, 9 bases remained unmatched. The CDR3 has 17 amino acids. Here the CDR3 DNA reads TGTGCCAGCAGTTTTAATAGCGGGTTATTGTCCTACAATGAGCAGTTCTTC. Amino acid sequence: CASSFNSGLLSYNEQFF.

The chain links TRBV27 to TRBJ2-1; 13 bases agree with TRBD2. Trimming removed 5 bases from V and 5 bases from J; junction bases left unmatched: 3. The CDR3 consists of 15 residues. Germline CDR1 MNHEY, CDR2 SMNVEV (reference sequence). For the CDR3, the DNA is TGTGCCAGCAGTGCGACTAGCGGGGGGAACAATGAGCAGTTCTTC. This sequence encodes CASSATSGGNNEQFF.

The gene calls are TRBV28 and TRBJ1-5; D perhaps matches TRBD1 (5 bases). Trimming shortened V by 3 bases and J by 0 bases, and 6 bases separated the two germline ends. The CDR3 is 14 residues long. Germline values: CDR1 MDHEN, CDR2 SYDVKM. CDR3: CASSLTVSNQPQHF. In nucleotides, the CDR3 is TGTGCCAGCAGTTTGACAGTTAGCAATCAGCCCCAGCATTTT.

The chain recombines TRBV5-5 with TRBJ2-5; tentative D call: TRBD2 (5 bases). The DNA end is a closer match to TRBJ2-7, so the J assignment may be wrong. The V gene's germline CDR1 is SGHKS and CDR2 YYEKEE (reference sequence). This CDR3 is 14 amino acids long. CDR3 in amino acids: CASSPPRRGYEQYF. In nucleotides, the CDR3 is TGTGCCAGCAGCCCGCCCCGCCGGGGTTACGAGCAGTACTTC.